The entry that follows covers one TCR beta chain sequence. How the authors handled the data: Counts of nucleated cells, estimated from reference gene primer amplification, were obtained. TCRdb keeps only in-frame clones here, not all; method: immunoSEQ multiplex PCR. The DNA gave D and trimming, while V, J and clone size come from that table. The data show around 67,000 clones, 90% to 95% seen once. Unmatched junction bases numbered 5, after V lost 3 bases and J lost 1 base. Germline loops: CDR1 LGHDT, CDR2 YNNKEL (reference sequence). This CDR3 is 15 amino acids long. The source of the sample is a study of blood T cell repertoires in COVID-19. Study context: Material from acute and convalescent COVID-19 was sourced from the United States, Italy and Spain. In each case, the material was cDNA or gDNA derived from T cells, B-cell-depleted T cells, or PBMCs.

J is TRBJ1-1 and V is TRBV3-1 (or the pseudogene TRBV3-2); 7 bases fit TRBD1. This receptor was obtained from a human donor in a cohort sampled during active COVID-19. Sequenced input: peripheral blood. CDR3 coding DNA: TGTGCCAGCAGCCAGGGGACAGCCGGGAACACTGAAGCTTTCTTT. Its protein product is CASSQGTAGNTEAFF.